This is a list of T cell receptor beta chains from one sample in a study of OX40 agonist ivuxolimab in advanced cancers. Clones were read by immunoSEQ multiplex PCR, and TCRdb kept only the in-frame ones, dropping some. The sample lists 70,000 to 80,000 clones, about 89% occurring once. This material consisted of CD4+ or CD8+ T cells sorted from blood, taken in a trial of the OX40 agonist ivuxolimab. The receptors come from an adult with an advanced solid tumor such as melanoma, head and neck, liver or kidney cancer. CDR3s include the opening cysteine and the closing phenylalanine or tryptophan. The D gene is left open where the match is weak. Clone sizes are given selectively: once, few, many, or a class where the clone is expanded.

j_call d_call v_call clone_size cdr3_aa cdr3_nt
TRBJ1-2 - TRBV28 - CASTPPTLNYGYTF TGTGCCAGCACCCCTCCGACCCTTAACTATGGCTACACCTTC
TRBJ1-1 - TRBV18 - CASSPSMRPGSNTEAFF TGTGCCAGCTCACCGTCCATGCGTCCAGGGAGCAACACTGAAGCTTTCTTT
TRBJ1-5 - TRBV18 - CASSPGGGWQPQHF TGTGCCAGCTCACCAGGGGGGGGCTGGCAGCCCCAGCATTTT
TRBJ2-2 - TRBV19 - CASTPARTGNTGELFF TGTGCCAGTACCCCCGCCCGTACAGGGAACACCGGGGAGCTGTTTTTT
TRBJ2-7 - TRBV4-3 - CASSQGAGSSYEQYF TGCGCCAGCAGCCAAGGCGCAGGTTCCAGCTACGAGCAGTACTTC
TRBJ1-5 - TRBV4-1 few CASSSRGGGGQPQHF TGCGCCAGCAGCTCTAGGGGCGGAGGCGGTCAGCCCCAGCATTTT
TRBJ2-7 TRBD2 TRBV5-1 - CASSKAAGLAGSSSYEQYF TGCGCCAGCAGCAAAGCTGCGGGACTAGCGGGTTCTAGCTCCTACGAGCAGTACTTC
TRBJ2-2 TRBD1 TRBV5-1 - CASSPFVTGGYTGELFF TGCGCCAGCAGCCCCTTCGTGACAGGGGGCTACACCGGGGAGCTGTTTTTT
TRBJ1-6 TRBD1 TRBV5-1 - CASSKEGGGQGNSPLHF TGCGCCAGCAGCAAAGAGGGGGGAGGACAGGGGAATTCACCCCTCCACTTT
TRBJ2-1 TRBD2 TRBV19 few CASSFSGTRSRTEQFF TGTGCCAGTAGTTTCTCCGGGACTAGGTCCCGGACTGAGCAGTTCTTC
TRBJ1-3 - TRBV29-1 - CSVEVGGATIYF TGCAGCGTTGAAGTAGGGGGAGCCACCATATATTTT
TRBJ1-1 - TRBV2 - CASSRDLGTEAFF TGTGCCAGCAGCCGGGACCTTGGGACTGAAGCTTTCTTT
TRBJ2-6 - TRBV2 - CASSEGRANVLTF TGTGCCAGCAGTGAAGGCAGGGCCAACGTCCTGACTTTC
TRBJ1-1 TRBD1 TRBV19 - CASSTGTAGNTEAFF TGTGCCAGTAGTACCGGGACAGCGGGGAACACTGAAGCTTTCTTT
TRBJ1-2 - TRBV21-1 - CASSKGGVSGTQGYTF TGTGCCAGCAGCAAAGGGGGGGTATCCGGGACGCAGGGCTACACCTTC
TRBJ2-7 TRBD2 TRBV5-1 - CASSSGGTIYEQYF TGCGCCAGCAGCTCCGGGGGGACCATCTACGAGCAGTACTTC
TRBJ1-6 - TRBV7-3 - CASSLVIGSNSPLHF TGTGCCAGCAGCTTAGTAATCGGGAGTAATTCACCCCTCCACTTT
TRBJ2-3 TRBD2 TRBV15 - CATEPGLAADTQYF TGTGCCACGGAGCCGGGACTAGCGGCAGATACGCAGTATTTT
TRBJ2-7 - TRBV11-2 few CASSFSGIYEQYF TGTGCCAGCAGCTTTTCCGGAATTTACGAGCAGTACTTC